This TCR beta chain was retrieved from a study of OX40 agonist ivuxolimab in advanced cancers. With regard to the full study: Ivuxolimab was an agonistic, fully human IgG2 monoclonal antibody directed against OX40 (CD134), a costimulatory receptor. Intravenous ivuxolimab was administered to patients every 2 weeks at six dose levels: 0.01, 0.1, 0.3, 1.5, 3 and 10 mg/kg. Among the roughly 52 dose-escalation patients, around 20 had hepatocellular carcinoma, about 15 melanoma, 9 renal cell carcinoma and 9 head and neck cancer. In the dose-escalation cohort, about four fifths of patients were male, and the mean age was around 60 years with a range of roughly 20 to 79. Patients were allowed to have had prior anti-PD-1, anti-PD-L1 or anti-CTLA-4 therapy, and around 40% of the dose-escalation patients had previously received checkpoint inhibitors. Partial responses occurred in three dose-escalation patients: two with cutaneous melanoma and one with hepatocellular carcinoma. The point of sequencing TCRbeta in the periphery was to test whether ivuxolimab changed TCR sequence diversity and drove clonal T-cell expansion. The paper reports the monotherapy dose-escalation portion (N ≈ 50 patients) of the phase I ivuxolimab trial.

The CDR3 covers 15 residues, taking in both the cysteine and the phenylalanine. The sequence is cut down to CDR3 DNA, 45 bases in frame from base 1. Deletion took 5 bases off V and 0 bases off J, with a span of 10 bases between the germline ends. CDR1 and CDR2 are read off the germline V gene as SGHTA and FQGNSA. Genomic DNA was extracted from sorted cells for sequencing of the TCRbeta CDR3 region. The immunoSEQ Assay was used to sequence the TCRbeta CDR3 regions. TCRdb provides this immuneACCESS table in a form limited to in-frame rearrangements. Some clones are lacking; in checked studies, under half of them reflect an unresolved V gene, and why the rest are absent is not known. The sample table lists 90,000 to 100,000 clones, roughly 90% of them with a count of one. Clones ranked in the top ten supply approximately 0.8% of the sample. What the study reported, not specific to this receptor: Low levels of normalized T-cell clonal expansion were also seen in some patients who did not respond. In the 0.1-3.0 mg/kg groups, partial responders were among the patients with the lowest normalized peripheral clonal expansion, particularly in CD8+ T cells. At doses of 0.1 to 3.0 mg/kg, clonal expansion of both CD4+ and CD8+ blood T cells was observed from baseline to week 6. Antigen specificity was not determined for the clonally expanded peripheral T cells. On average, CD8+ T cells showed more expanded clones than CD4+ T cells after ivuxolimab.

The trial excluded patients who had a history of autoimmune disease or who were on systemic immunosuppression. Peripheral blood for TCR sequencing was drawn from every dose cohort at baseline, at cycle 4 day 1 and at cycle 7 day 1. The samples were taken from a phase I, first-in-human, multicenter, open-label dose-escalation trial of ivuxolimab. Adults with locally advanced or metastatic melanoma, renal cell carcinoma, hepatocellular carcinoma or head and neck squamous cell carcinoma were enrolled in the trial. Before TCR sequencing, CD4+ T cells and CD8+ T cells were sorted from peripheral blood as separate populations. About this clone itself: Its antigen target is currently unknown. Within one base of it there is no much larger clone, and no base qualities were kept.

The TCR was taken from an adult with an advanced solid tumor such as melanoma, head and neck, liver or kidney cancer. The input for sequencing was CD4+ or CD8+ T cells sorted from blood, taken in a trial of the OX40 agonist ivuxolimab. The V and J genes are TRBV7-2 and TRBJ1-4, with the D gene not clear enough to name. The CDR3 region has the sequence CASSPPAATNEKLFF. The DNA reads TGTGCCAGCAGCCCCCCCGCGGCAACTAATGAAAAACTGTTTTTT.